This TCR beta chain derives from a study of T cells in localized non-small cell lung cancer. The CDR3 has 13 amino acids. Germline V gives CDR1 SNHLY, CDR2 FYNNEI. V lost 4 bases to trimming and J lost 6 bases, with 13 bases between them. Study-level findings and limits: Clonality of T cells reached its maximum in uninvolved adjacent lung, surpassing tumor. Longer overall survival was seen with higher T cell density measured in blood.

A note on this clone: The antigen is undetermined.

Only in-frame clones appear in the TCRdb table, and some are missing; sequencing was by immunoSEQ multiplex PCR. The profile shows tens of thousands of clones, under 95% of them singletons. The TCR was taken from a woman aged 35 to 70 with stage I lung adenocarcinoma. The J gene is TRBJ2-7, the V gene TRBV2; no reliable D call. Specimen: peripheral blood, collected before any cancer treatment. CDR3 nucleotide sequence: TGTGCCAGCAGTGTTTTAGTACGGATCGAGCAGTACTTC. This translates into CASSVLVRIEQYF.